This TCR beta chain originates from a study of human T cells and chemical hapten exposure. On the study more broadly: Sensitization involved placing 2% DPC onto a roughly 2 cm by roughly 2 cm region of upper inner arm skin. Patches with 0.01% DPC went on the upper back, and the tests were read at 6 days.

Time point meaning: pre-sensitization, week 0. The treatment: therapeutic diphenylcyclopropenone sensitization with weekly scalp DPC. The V gene's germline CDR1 is LNHDA and CDR2 SQIVND (reference sequence). The CDR3 is 14 residues long. With 7 bases clipped from V and 8 bases from J, the junction kept 10 bases outside the gene matches. A word on this clonotype: Its antigen is undetermined.

The library put unique molecular identifiers onto individual cDNA molecules. Each CDR3 protein is one row after TCRdb ran MiXCR on the RACE reads. The repertoire holds roughly 380,000 distinct CDR3 sequences, more than 4.5% seen once, with around 2.6% in the top ten. Regarding the study as a whole: Controls had significantly fewer large CDR3 similarity clusters than were formed by expanded TCRs.

This material consisted of whole blood, taken in connection with sensitization to the hapten diphenylcyclopropenone (DPC). This sequence joins TRBV19 and TRBJ1-2; TRBD1 matches 10 bases. The sequence was collected from a woman aged 45-65 years with alopecia areata. Some clones in this sample may be carry-over from other donors' samples. The CDR3 spells CASTGDRGPGGYTF. In DNA, the CDR3 is TGTGCCAGTACCGGGGACAGGGGACCTGGGGGCTACACCTTC.